Listed below are T cell receptor beta chains from one sample, sequenced in a study of cytomegalovirus exposure and HLA in healthy donors. Sequencing used immunoSEQ multiplex PCR; TCRdb keeps in-frame clones, though not all of them. This sample has about 120,000 clones; nearly 80% occur once, and the top ten carry 3.3%. Material for sequencing was PBMCs. These receptors were collected from a woman aged 30 to 39 in good health and CMV-seropositive. Each CDR3 is given with its conserved first and last residue. The order of the fields is V gene, D gene, J gene, clone size, CDR3 protein, CDR3 DNA. D genes are given only for firm matches. Clone size is not always given. Where it is, it says once, few, many or a class for expanded clones.

TRBV5-1,NA,TRBJ2-1,NA,CASSLAANYGYNEQFF,TGCGCCAGCAGCTTGGCCGCGAACTATGGGTACAATGAGCAGTTCTTC
TRBV19,TRBD2,TRBJ2-5,once,CASSIGGARETQYF,TGTGCCAGTAGTATCGGGGGGGCCCGAGAGACCCAGTACTTC
TRBV6-1,TRBD1,TRBJ1-5,few,CASSEGQAFLAQPQHF,TGTGCCAGCAGTGAGGGACAGGCGTTTTTGGCTCAGCCCCAGCATTTT
TRBV7-2,NA,TRBJ2-6,NA,CASSLVVRSGANVLTF,TGTGCCAGCAGCTTAGTGGTTCGGTCTGGGGCCAACGTCCTGACTTTC
TRBV2,TRBD1,TRBJ1-4,NA,CASSAGQGATNEKLFF,TGTGCCAGCAGCGCCGGACAGGGGGCTACTAATGAAAAACTGTTTTTT
TRBV7-9,NA,TRBJ1-2,NA,CASSARTIRDDGGYTF,TGTGCCAGCAGCGCAAGGACGATCAGGGATGATGGTGGCTACACCTTC
TRBV30,NA,TRBJ1-1,once,CAHRGGLTEAFF,TGTGCCCACCGGGGGGGTTTGACTGAAGCTTTCTTT
TRBV7-9,TRBD1,TRBJ2-1,NA,CASSLGNRGDEQFF,TGTGCCAGCAGCTTAGGGAACAGGGGCGATGAGCAGTTCTTC
TRBV4-3,TRBD1,TRBJ2-7,few,CASSQGTGVGQAFPYEQYF,TGCGCCAGCAGCCAAGGGACTGGGGTTGGACAGGCCTTTCCCTACGAGCAGTACTTC
TRBV5-4,TRBD1,TRBJ2-7,NA,CASSTPDRDEQYF,TGTGCCAGCAGCACTCCGGACAGGGACGAGCAGTACTTC
TRBV28,NA,TRBJ1-5,NA,CASRGSGNQPQHF,TGTGCCTCACGCGGATCGGGGAATCAGCCCCAGCATTTT
TRBV4-2,TRBD1,TRBJ1-6,NA,CASSPSQGGNSPLHF,TGTGCCAGCAGCCCATCTCAGGGGGGTAATTCACCCCTCCACTTT
TRBV28,NA,TRBJ2-7,few,CASSGVGYEQYF,TGTGCCAGCAGCGGGGTTGGATACGAGCAGTACTTC
TRBV19,TRBD1,TRBJ1-2,NA,CASRGQGPIYYGYTF,TGTGCCAGTAGAGGACAGGGTCCCATCTACTATGGCTACACCTTC
TRBV5-4,TRBD1,TRBJ2-2,NA,CASSSLGVGQRNGRELFF,TGTGCCAGCAGCTCCCTCGGGGTGGGACAGCGAAATGGTCGGGAGCTGTTTTTT
TRBV2,NA,TRBJ1-2,once,CASSVGQAHGYTF,TGTGCCAGCAGTGTGGGGCAGGCGCATGGCTACACCTTC
TRBV28,NA,TRBJ2-3,NA,CASSPRRSTTDTQYF,TGTGCCAGCAGCCCTAGAAGGAGTACCACAGATACGCAGTATTTT
TRBV9,NA,TRBJ2-1,NA,CASSVGGLDIEQFF,TGTGCCAGCAGCGTAGGTGGGTTAGACATTGAGCAGTTCTTC
TRBV7-2,TRBD2,TRBJ2-3,few,CASSLGLAGGRADTQYF,TGTGCCAGCAGCTTAGGGCTAGCGGGGGGGAGGGCGGATACGCAGTATTTT
TRBV2,NA,TRBJ2-1,NA,CASSRLDNEQFF,TGTGCCAGCAGCCGACTAGACAATGAGCAGTTCTTC
TRBV19,NA,TRBJ2-1,few,CASSIDDGGRVNEQFF,TGTGCCAGTAGTATAGATGACGGGGGTCGTGTGAATGAGCAGTTCTTC
TRBV6-1,TRBD1,TRBJ1-2,NA,CASSGTGGIASYGYTF,TGTGCCAGCAGTGGGACAGGGGGGATTGCCAGTTATGGCTACACCTTC
TRBV7-9,TRBD1,TRBJ1-6,NA,CASSVPGQGDNSPLHF,TGTGCCAGCAGCGTCCCGGGACAGGGTGACAATTCACCCCTCCACTTT
TRBV29-1,TRBD1,TRBJ1-1,few,CSGQGGTEAFF,TGCAGCGGACAGGGGGGCACTGAAGCTTTCTTT
TRBV7-2,NA,TRBJ2-3,NA,CASSQTRDSLSTQYF,TGTGCCAGCAGCCAAACTCGGGACTCCTTGTCTACGCAGTATTTT
TRBV7-2,NA,TRBJ1-1,NA,CASSLRTANTEAFF,TGTGCCAGCAGCTTACGAACAGCCAACACTGAAGCTTTCTTT
TRBV2,NA,TRBJ1-1,NA,CASKKFHTEAFF,TGTGCCAGCAAAAAATTTCATACTGAAGCTTTCTTT
TRBV7-9,TRBD1,TRBJ1-3,once,CASSPRQGAHRNTIYF,TGTGCCAGCAGCCCTAGACAGGGGGCTCACAGAAACACCATATATTTT